The 13 T cell receptor beta chains listed next were all sequenced from one sample in a study of blood T cells in healthy people across ages. PCR was performed a second time for about 7 to 11 cycles using a sample-barcoded 5' primer and a J-beta primer mix. A single record per CDR3 protein comes from TCRdb applying MiXCR to the 5' RACE reads. Among almost 800,000 distinct CDR3 sequences listed, 58% were seen once. Specimen: blood. The receptors come from a young man in good health.

This clonotype was detected ten times or more. The chain links TRBV7-2 to TRBJ1-2, with D hard to call. This CDR3 spans 14 amino acids. The V gene's germline CDR1 is SGHTA and CDR2 FQGNSA. V was pared by 7 bases and J by 4 bases, with 16 bases between. CDR3 in amino acids: CASTFPGAGYGYTF. The CDR3 nucleotides are TGTGCCAGCACCTTTCCCGGTGCAGGCTATGGCTACACCTTC.

The rearrangement joins TRBV24-1 to TRBJ1-6; the match to TRBD1 covers 7 bases. Losses at the gene ends were 5 bases for V and 7 bases for J; bases not matched to a gene: 10. This CDR3 has 16 residues. Germline V gene sequence: CDR1 KGHDR, CDR2 SFDVKD. The CDR3 nucleotides read TGTGCCACCAGTGCCTTGGAAGGCAGGGGGAATTCACCCCTCCACTTT. It is translated as CATSALEGRGNSPLHF.

This chain uses TRBV20-1 with TRBJ2-5; D gene uncertain. V was clipped by 0 bases and J by 3 bases, with 14 bases between them. Germline values: CDR1 DFQATT, CDR2 SNEGSKA (reference sequence). The CDR3 has 15 amino acids. Here the CDR3 DNA reads TGCAGTGCTAGAGAGTGGGGAACGCTAGAAGAGACCCAGTACTTC. Translation: CSAREWGTLEETQYF.

The J gene is TRBJ2-4, the V gene TRBV20-1; D not resolved. The CDR3 extends over 13 amino acids. Trimming took off 6 bases at V and 2 bases at J, with 11 bases between the two ends. The germline V gene has CDR1 DFQATT and CDR2 SNEGSKA (reference sequence). Written as DNA, the CDR3 is TGCAGTGCAGGAAAGGGCCCCAAAAACATTCAGTACTTC. Translating it yields CSAGKGPKNIQYF.

The gene calls are TRBV20-1 and TRBJ2-5; 12 bases are shared with TRBD2. J was trimmed by 2 bases and V by 5 bases; bases with no gene match: 9. Germline CDR1 DFQATT, CDR2 SNEGSKA (reference sequence). The CDR3 loop spans 16 amino acids. CDR3 amino acids: CSAAARLAGAQETQYF. DNA of the CDR3: TGCAGTGCTGCTGCTCGACTAGCGGGGGCGCAAGAGACCCAGTACTTC.

V and J are TRBV7-8 and TRBJ1-6, with a weak D call TRBD1 (5 bases). CDR1 is SGHVS, CDR2 FQNEAQ, per germline. V was pared by 5 bases and J by 7 bases, with 12 bases between. The CDR3 covers 14 residues. CDR3 nucleotides: TGTGCCAGCAGCCCGGGTTCAGGGAATTCACCCCTCCACTTT. Amino acids: CASSPGSGNSPLHF.

The chain carries TRBV20-1 and TRBJ1-6; 7 bases fit TRBD1. In germline, CDR1 is DFQATT, CDR2 SNEGSKA (reference sequence). Trimming at V came to 3 bases and at J to 0 bases, leaving 5 bases not matched to a gene. The CDR3 is 16 amino acids. This CDR3 is CSARKGQSSYNSPLHF. The DNA of the CDR3 is TGCAGTGCTAGGAAGGGACAGAGCTCCTATAATTCACCCCTCCACTTT.

This clonotype was found many times. The chain joins TRBV7-2 to TRBJ2-6, with 9 bases identical to TRBD1. V was pared by 2 bases and J by 12 bases, with 5 bases of the junction left unmatched. The germline gives CDR1 SGHTA, CDR2 FQGNSA. The CDR3 sequence is 14 residues long. The CDR3 bases are TGTGCCAGCAGCTTATACAGGGGGCGCAGCGTCCTGACTTTC. This encodes CASSLYRGRSVLTF.

This clonotype was seen more than once but under ten times. The chain recombines TRBV7-9 with TRBJ2-5, with D possibly being TRBD2 (5 bases). Germline V lookup: CDR1 SEHNR, CDR2 FQNEAQ (reference sequence). V lost 5 bases to trimming and J lost 4 bases, with 20 bases between them. The CDR3 contains 16 residues. In DNA, the CDR3 is TGTGCCAGCAGCCCCCGAGACTTAGCGCGGCGAGAGACCCAGTACTTC. Translated, it gives CASSPRDLARRETQYF.

The chain combines TRBV12-3 or TRBV12-4 with TRBJ1-1, with D possibly TRBD1 on 6 matching bases. The CDR3 contains 13 residues. V was pared by 1 base and J by 5 bases, with 8 bases between. CDR3: CASSLGTVTEAFF. CDR3 sequence (DNA): TGTGCCAGCAGTTTAGGGACAGTGACTGAAGCTTTCTTT.

V is TRBV7-2 and J is TRBJ2-7; weak D call: TRBD2 (6 bases). Germline V lookup: CDR1 SGHTA, CDR2 FQGNSA. This CDR3 contains 17 residues. The ends were cut back, 4 bases at V and 0 bases at J, with 19 bases in the middle. The CDR3 loop reads CASSSFTGGASSYEQYF. The CDR3 DNA reads TGTGCCAGCAGCTCGTTCACTGGCGGGGCTAGCTCCTACGAGCAGTACTTC.

This clonotype was observed a handful of times. The chain combines TRBV5-1 with TRBJ2-6, with D unclear. The CDR3 covers 14 residues. The ends were cut back, 9 bases at V and 2 bases at J, with 12 bases in the middle. Per germline, CDR1 SGHRS and CDR2 YFSETQ. The CDR3 region has the DNA TGCGCCACCTCGCATGGGACTGGGGCCAACGTCCTGACTTTC. Its translation: CATSHGTGANVLTF.

The chain carries TRBV20-1 and TRBJ2-1, with D possibly being TRBD2 (6 bases). The germline V gene encodes CDR1 DFQATT and CDR2 SNEGSKA (reference sequence). Trimming took 3 bases from V and 2 from J, leaving 14 bases between them. CDR3 size: 15 residues. CDR3 DNA: TGCAGTGCTAGTGATGCGGGGACTGCCTACAATGAGCAGTTCTTC. It translates to CSASDAGTAYNEQFF.